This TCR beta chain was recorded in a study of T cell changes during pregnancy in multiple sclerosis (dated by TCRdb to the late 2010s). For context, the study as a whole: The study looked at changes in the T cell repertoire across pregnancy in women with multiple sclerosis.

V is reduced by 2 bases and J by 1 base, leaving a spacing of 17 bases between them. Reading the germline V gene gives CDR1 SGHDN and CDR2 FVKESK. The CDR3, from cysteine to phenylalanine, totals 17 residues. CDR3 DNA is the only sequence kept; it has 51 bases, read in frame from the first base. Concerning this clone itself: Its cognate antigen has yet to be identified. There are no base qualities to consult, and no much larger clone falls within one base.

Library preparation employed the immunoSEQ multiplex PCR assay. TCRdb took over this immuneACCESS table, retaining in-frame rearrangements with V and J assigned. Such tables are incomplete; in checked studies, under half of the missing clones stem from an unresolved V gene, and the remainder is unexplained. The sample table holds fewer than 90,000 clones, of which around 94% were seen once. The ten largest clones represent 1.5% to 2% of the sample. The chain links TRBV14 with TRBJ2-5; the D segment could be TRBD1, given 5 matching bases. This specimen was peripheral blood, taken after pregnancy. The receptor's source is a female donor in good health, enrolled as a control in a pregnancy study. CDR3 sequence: CASSQHQGPIFQETQYF. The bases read TGTGCCAGCAGCCAACATCAGGGCCCAATTTTCCAAGAGACCCAGTACTTC.